Given below is one T cell receptor beta chain in context. Its antigen is as yet unknown. There are 14 residues in the CDR3. CDR1 is SGDLS and CDR2 is YYNGEE in the germline V gene. Trimming pared 0 bases from V and 5 bases from J, leaving 11 bases between. The data were taken from a study of T cell responses to AZD1222 COVID-19 vaccine. Broader study findings: The study reported that nearly half of spike-specific TCRs target unmutated variant regions.

TCRdb's table, derived via immunoSEQ multiplex PCR, lists solely in-frame clones and lacks some. The repertoire has 98,000 or so clones, around 89% of them found once; the top ten carry approximately 18%. This specimen consisted of peripheral blood, obtained on day 0 of AZD1222 vaccination. This sequence joins TRBV9 and TRBJ1-1; the D gene is possibly TRBD1 (5 bases). The TCR was taken from an adult in good health. The CDR3 region has the DNA TGTGCCAGCAGCGTAGCCGGAGGGGCGACTGAAGCTTTCTTT. This sequence encodes CASSVAGGATEAFF.